Listed here are 25 T cell receptor beta chains from one sample, sequenced in a study of Ad26.COV2.S vaccination and SARS-CoV-2 variants. Produced via immunoSEQ multiplex PCR; TCRdb's table is partial and in-frame only. The table includes about 390,000 clones, approximately 90% detected once. The treatment denotes: roughly 18 received Ad26.COV2.S at low or high dose, single or two shots; 5 received placebo; per-sample allocation not given. The investigators took samples on day 63 after the first vaccine or placebo injection. Sequencing used peripheral blood, obtained in a trial of Ad26.COV2.S vaccine versus placebo. The receptors here all came from a person between 18 and 60 years old who received the Ad26.COV2.S COVID-19 vaccine or a placebo.

CDR3 bases: TGTGCCAGCAGCATAGACGGATTTAATTCACCCCTCCACTTT. As protein: CASSIDGFNSPLHF. The chain links TRBV5-4 to TRBJ1-6, with D unresolved. This CDR3 has 14 amino acids. The ends were cut back, 4 bases at V and 6 bases at J, with 11 bases in the middle. Germline values: CDR1 SGHNT, CDR2 YYREEE (reference sequence).

V and J are TRBV5-4 and TRBJ1-1; TRBD1 might be the D (6 bases). This CDR3 has 15 residues. Per the germline V gene, CDR1 is SGHNT and CDR2 is YYREEE (reference sequence). The V and J ends lost 3 bases and 2 bases respectively, with 14 bases between them. The CDR3 nucleotides read TGTGCCAGCAGCTGGACCAACAGGGATAACACTGAAGCTTTCTTT. Translating gives CASSWTNRDNTEAFF.

This clone occurred once. The rearrangement links TRBV18 to TRBJ1-1, with D maybe TRBD1 (6 bases). V lost 5 bases and J lost 5, with 15 bases in between. Germline lookup yields CDR1 KGHSH and CDR2 LQKENI. CDR3 length: 14 residues. In DNA form, the CDR3 reads TGTGCCAGCTCAAACGCACAGGGAGGTACTGAAGCTTTCTTT. Translated: CASSNAQGGTEAFF. Using reference TRBV18 and TRBJ1-1 for the parts outside the CDR3, the full variable domain is NAGVMQNPRHLVRRRGQEARLRCSPMKGHSHVYWYRQLPEEGLKFMVYLQKENIIDESGMPKERFSAEFPKEGPSILRIQQVVRGDSAAYFCASSNAQGGTEAFFGQGTRLTVV.

This clone turned up a few times. This chain joins TRBV6-5 and TRBJ2-2; TRBD1 might be the D (5 bases). The V and J ends lost 5 bases and 4 bases respectively, with 5 bases between them. The CDR3 spans 12 residues. Germline V gene data show CDR1 as MNHEY and CDR2 as SVGAGI. This chain's CDR3 is CASSRGTGELFF. The CDR3 DNA is TGTGCCAGCAGTAGGGGCACCGGGGAGCTGTTTTTT.

The chain employs TRBV6-2 or TRBV6-3 and TRBJ1-1; D not certain. The ends were cut back, 0 bases at V and 11 bases at J, with 13 bases in the middle. Germline values: CDR1 MNHEY, CDR2 SVGEGT. There are 13 residues in the CDR3. The chain's CDR3 is CASSYSPVPSAFF. In nucleotides, the CDR3 is TGTGCCAGCAGTTACTCGCCGGTCCCGTCTGCTTTCTTT.

The chain combines TRBV5-1 with TRBJ2-1; no clear D. CDR3 length: 15 amino acids. CDR1 is SGHRS, CDR2 YFSETQ, per germline. The ends were cut back, 0 bases at V and 4 bases at J, with 11 bases in the middle. Here the CDR3 DNA reads TGCGCCAGCAGCTTGGCCGCGAATTCTTACAATGAGCAGTTCTTC. It yields the protein CASSLAANSYNEQFF.

CDR3 bases: TGTGCCATCAGCGCGACAGGGGAGCATTCACCCCTCCACTTT. Amino acid sequence: CAISATGEHSPLHF. J is TRBJ1-6 and V is TRBV10-3; 8 bases map to TRBD1. The J segment lost 8 bases and the V segment lost 6 bases, leaving 6 bases of the junction unmatched. The CDR3 extends over 14 amino acids. The germline CDR1 and CDR2 sequences are ENHRY and SYGVKD.

The chain recombines TRBV7-2 with TRBJ2-7; TRBD2 matches 8 bases. Germline V lookup: CDR1 SGHTA, CDR2 FQGNSA. V lost 8 bases, J lost 2 bases, and 5 bases stayed unmatched. This CDR3 is 13 amino acids long. The CDR3 sequence: CASSTSVTYEQYF. CDR3 nucleotides: TGTGCCAGCTCGACTAGCGTGACCTACGAGCAGTACTTC.

The chain employs TRBV7-2 and TRBJ2-7, with 10 bases that match TRBD2. The CDR3 loop spans 15 amino acids. In germline, CDR1 is SGHTA, CDR2 FQGNSA. Trimming at V came to 1 base and at J to 4 bases, leaving 4 bases not matched to a gene. CDR3 DNA sequence: TGTGCCAGCAGCTTAGGCCCGACTAGCGGGTACGAGCAGTACTTC. It is translated as CASSLGPTSGYEQYF.

V is TRBV5-6 and J is TRBJ2-2; no clear D. Germline CDR1 and CDR2: SGHDT and YYEEEE. Trimming took 3 bases from V and 7 from J, leaving 7 bases between them. This CDR3 comprises 12 residues. In nucleotides, the CDR3 is TGTGCCAGCAGCTGGGTACTCGGGGAGCTGTTTTTT. Translating gives CASSWVLGELFF.

The genes are TRBV6-2 or TRBV6-3 and TRBJ2-2; TRBD1 agrees at 8 bases. The CDR3 has 15 residues. The germline V gene has CDR1 MNHEY and CDR2 SVGEGT. J lost 7 bases, V lost 5 bases, and 9 bases had no gene match. CDR3 residues: CASSDRGGGIGELFF. CDR3 DNA: TGTGCCAGCAGTGACAGGGGAGGAGGAATCGGGGAGCTGTTTTTT.

The chain combines TRBV4-3 with TRBJ1-2; a possible D gene is TRBD1 (6 bases). CDR3 size: 15 residues. V gave up 1 base and J gave up 3 bases, with 12 bases separating them. Germline V gene lookup returns CDR1 LGHNA and CDR2 YSLEER. This CDR3 reads CASSQGSGADYGYTF. The DNA for the CDR3 is TGCGCCAGCAGCCAAGGGTCAGGGGCCGACTATGGCTACACCTTC.

The V and J genes are TRBV6-5 and TRBJ2-1, with TRBD2 as a possible D gene (6 bases). Between the trimmed V and J ends, which lost 7 bases and 3 bases, there was a span of 16 bases. The CDR3 consists of 15 residues. Germline CDR1 MNHEY, CDR2 SVGAGI. The CDR3 reads CASKDGTGDYNEQFF. In DNA form, the CDR3 reads TGTGCCAGCAAAGACGGGACGGGGGACTACAATGAGCAGTTCTTC.

V is TRBV6-5 and J is TRBJ2-7; 7 positions agree with TRBD1. Losses at the gene ends were 0 bases for V and 2 bases for J; bases not matched to a gene: 4. From germline, CDR1 is MNHEY and CDR2 SVGAGI. This CDR3 is built from 15 residues. The CDR3 spells CASSYSRQGTYEQYF. The DNA for the CDR3 is TGTGCCAGCAGTTACTCGAGACAGGGAACCTACGAGCAGTACTTC.

Note on this clone: Other DNA sequences in the same sample also yield this CDR3. The chain couples TRBV19 to TRBJ1-1; TRBD1 might be the D (5 bases). The CDR3 is 13 amino acids. V shed 5 bases and J shed 1 base, with 8 bases lying between them. Per germline, CDR1 LNHDA and CDR2 SQIVND (reference sequence). CDR3 bases: TGTGCCAGTAGTTGGGGGAGGAACACTGAAGCTTTCTTT. Translated, it gives CASSWGRNTEAFF.

J is TRBJ2-5 and V is TRBV5-4; 7 bases fit TRBD1. The ends lost 3 bases at V and 5 bases at J; junction bases unmatched: 7. Germline loops: CDR1 SGHNT, CDR2 YYREEE (reference sequence). CDR3 length: 14 amino acids. The CDR3: CASSSTGIVETQYF. The CDR3, as DNA: TGTGCCAGCAGCTCGACAGGGATTGTGGAGACCCAGTACTTC.

Only one count was recorded for this clone. This sequence joins TRBV12-3 or TRBV12-4 and TRBJ2-1; D is ambiguous. The CDR3 consists of 13 residues. Trimming left V 1 base short and J 3 bases short, with 4 bases between. In DNA form, the CDR3 reads TGTGCCAGCAGTTTAGGCGGCTACAATGAGCAGTTCTTC. Translation: CASSLGGYNEQFF.

The V and J genes are TRBV2 and TRBJ1-2, with a tentative D call TRBD1 (5 bases). The CDR3 runs 13 residues. V lost 7 bases and J lost 8, with 17 bases in between. CDR1 is SNHLY and CDR2 is FYNNEI in the germline V gene. In DNA, the CDR3 is TGTGCCAGCAATTTCCGGCGAGGGGTAGGCTACACCTTC. This encodes CASNFRRGVGYTF.

V gene TRBV3-1 (or the pseudogene TRBV3-2) combines with J gene TRBJ2-3; 7 nucleotides align to TRBD2. CDR1 and CDR2 from the germline V gene are LGHDT and YNNKEL (reference sequence). V shed 0 bases, J shed 7 bases, and the junction held 7 bases outside the gene matches. CDR3 size: 15 residues. Here the CDR3 reads CASSQDLRGVYTQYF. The DNA for the CDR3 is TGTGCCAGCAGCCAAGATTTACGGGGGGTTTATACGCAGTATTTT.

J is TRBJ2-6 and V is TRBV19; TRBD2 is a possible D gene (6 bases). The CDR3 contains 19 residues. Germline CDR1 is LNHDA and CDR2 is SQIVND (reference sequence). V lost 7 bases, J lost 4 bases, and 26 bases lay in between. This CDR3 reads CASNKAAGTGVQGANVLTF. The CDR3, as DNA: TGTGCCAGTAACAAGGCGGCCGGGACGGGGGTGCAAGGGGCCAACGTCCTGACTTTC. Full variable domain (missing parts from reference TRBV19 and TRBJ2-6): DGGITQSPKYLFRKEGQNVTLSCEQNLNHDAMYWYRQDPGQGLRLIYYSQIVNDFQKGDIAEGYSVSREKKESFPLTVTSAQKNPTAFYLCASNKAAGTGVQGANVLTFGAGSRLTVL.

The J gene is TRBJ2-7, the V gene TRBV29-1; 14 bases line up with TRBD2. The CDR3 consists of 14 residues. The V segment lost 4 bases and the J segment 3 bases; nucleotides outside the gene matches: 2. Per the germline V gene, CDR1 is SQVTM and CDR2 is ANQGSEA. The CDR3, as DNA: TGCAGCGTTGGGGGACTAGCGGGGGACTACGAGCAGTACTTC. Protein: CSVGGLAGDYEQYF.

As to this clone: One end of the junction is discordant with germline, which a read error may explain. The chain joins TRBV2 to TRBJ2-5; TRBD2 agrees at 10 bases. Looked up from germline, CDR1 is SNHLY and CDR2 is FYNNEI. CDR3 length equals 17 residues. In DNA form, the CDR3 reads TGTGCCAGCAGCGAAGGGGTAGCGGGGGGTCAATGGGAGACCCAGTACTTC. Translated, it gives CASSEGVAGGQWETQYF.

The V gene is TRBV7-2, the J gene TRBJ2-7; possibly TRBD1 for D (6 bases). The CDR3 covers 15 residues. V was shortened by 1 base and J by 6 bases, with 16 bases between the two germline ends. In germline, CDR1 is SGHTA, CDR2 FQGNSA. The CDR3 reads CASSLEGGIRVEQYF. CDR3 in DNA: TGTGCCAGCAGCTTAGAAGGGGGAATTAGGGTCGAGCAGTACTTC.

The chain couples TRBV7-9 to TRBJ2-3, with D possibly being TRBD1 (6 bases). The germline V gene encodes CDR1 SEHNR and CDR2 FQNEAQ (reference sequence). The CDR3 spans 12 residues. Deletions cut 8 bases from V and 11 bases from J, with 17 bases between. For the CDR3, the DNA is TGTGCCAGCCGACAGGACAGTAACAAGCAGTATTTT. This encodes CASRQDSNKQYF. Supplemented by reference TRBV7-9 and TRBJ2-3, the full variable domain reads DTGVSQNPRHKITKRGQNVTFRCDPISEHNRLYWYRQTLGQGPEFLTYFQNEAQLEKSRLLSDRFSAERPKGSFSTLEIQRTEQGDSAMYLCASRQDSNKQYFGPGTRLTVL.

This clone turned up a few times. V usage is TRBV6-5 and J usage is TRBJ1-1; weak D call: TRBD1 (5 bases). The V end lost 2 bases, the J end lost 5 bases, and 9 bases lay between the germline ends. There are 13 residues in the CDR3. CDR1 is MNHEY, CDR2 SVGAGI, per germline. The CDR3 is CASSYGGRTEAFF. The DNA for the CDR3 is TGTGCCAGCAGTTACGGGGGTAGGACTGAAGCTTTCTTT.